These T cell receptor beta chains were read from a single sample in a study of control samples from healthy donors and cancer patients. The data were produced by immunoSEQ multiplex PCR, yet TCRdb's version contains in-frame clones alone and is incomplete. This sample has 95,000 to 150,000 clones, with more than 80% found just once. The sequenced material came from blood. The origin of the receptors is a middle-aged man in good health. CDR3s include the opening cysteine and the closing phenylalanine or tryptophan. Each record gives: J gene, clone size, D gene, V gene, CDR3 DNA, CDR3 protein. The D gene is left open where the match is weak. Rows give clone size only sometimes, using once, few, many, or a class for an expanded clone.

j_gene: TRBJ2-3; abundance: once; d_gene: TRBD2; v_gene: TRBV5-1; CDR3nt: TGCGCCAGCAGCTTGGACGGGACTAGAACCGCAGATACGCAGTATTTT; CDR3aa: CASSLDGTRTADTQYF
j_gene: TRBJ1-2; abundance: NA; d_gene: NA; v_gene: TRBV19; CDR3nt: TGTGCCAGTAGTATTTCGGCGGGCGGCGGCTACACCTTC; CDR3aa: CASSISAGGGYTF
j_gene: TRBJ2-2; abundance: NA; d_gene: NA; v_gene: TRBV18; CDR3nt: TGTGCCAGCTCACCCTATTATCGGGGAGGTTACACCGGGGAGCTGTTTTTT; CDR3aa: CASSPYYRGGYTGELFF
j_gene: TRBJ1-2; abundance: NA; d_gene: TRBD1; v_gene: TRBV2; CDR3nt: TGTGCCAGCAGGACAGGGGCGGGCTATGGCTACACCTTC; CDR3aa: CASRTGAGYGYTF
j_gene: TRBJ1-1; abundance: NA; d_gene: NA; v_gene: TRBV2; CDR3nt: TGTGCCAGCAGGGACATGAACACTGAAGCTTTCTTT; CDR3aa: CASRDMNTEAFF
j_gene: TRBJ1-1; abundance: NA; d_gene: NA; v_gene: TRBV2; CDR3nt: TGTGCCAGCAGTGGAAACGGGAGAGTGGTGGGAGCTTTCTTT; CDR3aa: CASSGNGRVVGAFF
j_gene: TRBJ1-2; abundance: NA; d_gene: TRBD1; v_gene: TRBV5-1; CDR3nt: TGCGCCAGCAGCCCCCTCCGGGGACAGCATAACTATGGCTACACCTTC; CDR3aa: CASSPLRGQHNYGYTF
j_gene: TRBJ1-2; abundance: NA; d_gene: NA; v_gene: TRBV24-1; CDR3nt: TGTGCCACCAGTGATTTGGGGGGCGCGTCTGGCTACACCTTC; CDR3aa: CATSDLGGASGYTF
j_gene: TRBJ2-7; abundance: NA; d_gene: TRBD1; v_gene: TRBV7-9; CDR3nt: TGTGCCAGCAGCTCGCAACAGGGGAAGCACGAGCAGTACTTC; CDR3aa: CASSSQQGKHEQYF
j_gene: TRBJ2-1; abundance: NA; d_gene: NA; v_gene: TRBV7-9; CDR3nt: TGTGCCAGCAGCCCTAGAACTAGCCCCATAGGCAATGAGCAGTTCTTC; CDR3aa: CASSPRTSPIGNEQFF
j_gene: TRBJ1-1; abundance: NA; d_gene: NA; v_gene: TRBV19; CDR3nt: TGTGCCAGTAGTATAGGAAGGGGGACGGGAGCTTTCTTT; CDR3aa: CASSIGRGTGAFF
j_gene: TRBJ1-2; abundance: NA; d_gene: TRBD1; v_gene: TRBV9; CDR3nt: TGTGCCAGCAGCACAGGGACAGGGGTTTCTGGCTACACCTTC; CDR3aa: CASSTGTGVSGYTF
j_gene: TRBJ1-2; abundance: once; d_gene: NA; v_gene: TRBV6-6; CDR3nt: TGTGCCAGCAGACGCCGCCGGGACACCAACTATGGCTACACCTTC; CDR3aa: CASRRRRDTNYGYTF
j_gene: TRBJ1-4; abundance: once; d_gene: NA; v_gene: TRBV5-4; CDR3nt: TGTGCCAGCAGCTTGCAGGGAGTCCAGGAAAAACTGTTTTTT; CDR3aa: CASSLQGVQEKLFF
j_gene: TRBJ2-1; abundance: NA; d_gene: TRBD1; v_gene: TRBV29-1; CDR3nt: TGCAGCGTTACCGGGACAGGGGTTTACAATGAGCAGTTCTTC; CDR3aa: CSVTGTGVYNEQFF
j_gene: TRBJ2-3; abundance: NA; d_gene: NA; v_gene: TRBV29-1; CDR3nt: TGCAGCGTTGAAGAGGGGGGCCCCACAGATACGCAGTATTTT; CDR3aa: CSVEEGGPTDTQYF
j_gene: TRBJ1-2; abundance: NA; d_gene: NA; v_gene: TRBV4-3; CDR3nt: TGCGCCAGCAGCCAAGGTTCACAGGGTAGCTATGGCTACACCTTC; CDR3aa: CASSQGSQGSYGYTF
j_gene: TRBJ2-5; abundance: NA; d_gene: NA; v_gene: TRBV5-1; CDR3nt: TGCGCCAGCAGCTTCAAACCGGGGGCGGGGGAGACCCAGTACTTC; CDR3aa: CASSFKPGAGETQYF
j_gene: TRBJ1-1; abundance: NA; d_gene: TRBD1; v_gene: TRBV27; CDR3nt: TGTGCCACTGGCCTGACAGGGACTAACACTGAAGCTTTCTTT; CDR3aa: CATGLTGTNTEAFF
j_gene: TRBJ1-1; abundance: once; d_gene: NA; v_gene: TRBV6-2/TRBV6-3; CDR3nt: TGTGCCAGCAGCTTTCGACAGGAGAACACTGAAGCTTTCTTT; CDR3aa: CASSFRQENTEAFF
j_gene: TRBJ2-5; abundance: NA; d_gene: NA; v_gene: TRBV19; CDR3nt: TGTGCCAGCCGGGAACAGGGAACTCAAGAGACCCAGTACTTC; CDR3aa: CASREQGTQETQYF
j_gene: TRBJ2-5; abundance: NA; d_gene: NA; v_gene: TRBV13; CDR3nt: TGTGCCAGCTCTACGAATCAGGGCGGGGAGACCCAGTACTTC; CDR3aa: CASSTNQGGETQYF
j_gene: TRBJ1-1; abundance: NA; d_gene: NA; v_gene: TRBV4-2; CDR3nt: TGTGCCAGCAGCCGAACTATTCAGACAGTAGGGAACACTGAAGCTTTCTTT; CDR3aa: CASSRTIQTVGNTEAFF
j_gene: TRBJ1-5; abundance: NA; d_gene: TRBD1; v_gene: TRBV19; CDR3nt: TGTGCCAGTAGCGACAGGGATTTTTTTCAGCCCCAGCATTTT; CDR3aa: CASSDRDFFQPQHF
j_gene: TRBJ2-7; abundance: NA; d_gene: NA; v_gene: TRBV4-1; CDR3nt: TGCGCCAGCAGCCAACAAGCTTCCTACGAGCAGTACTTC; CDR3aa: CASSQQASYEQYF
j_gene: TRBJ1-5; abundance: NA; d_gene: NA; v_gene: TRBV27; CDR3nt: TGTGCCAGCAGTTTTTTGTATCAGCCCCAGCATTTT; CDR3aa: CASSFLYQPQHF
j_gene: TRBJ2-7; abundance: NA; d_gene: NA; v_gene: TRBV4-2; CDR3nt: TGTGCCAGCAGCCAAGGGAAGAGCGTGGAACCCTACGAGCAGTACTTC; CDR3aa: CASSQGKSVEPYEQYF
j_gene: TRBJ1-2; abundance: NA; d_gene: NA; v_gene: TRBV18; CDR3nt: TGTGCCAGCTCACCCGCCGAGGCCAACTATGGCTACACCTTC; CDR3aa: CASSPAEANYGYTF
j_gene: TRBJ1-1; abundance: once; d_gene: NA; v_gene: TRBV19; CDR3nt: TGTGCCAGTAGAATCAGAGGAGACACTGAAGCTTTCTTT; CDR3aa: CASRIRGDTEAFF
j_gene: TRBJ2-3; abundance: NA; d_gene: TRBD2; v_gene: TRBV27; CDR3nt: TGTGCCAGCAGCCTCGGGACTAGCGGAATTAGCACAGATACGCAGTATTTT; CDR3aa: CASSLGTSGISTDTQYF
j_gene: TRBJ1-2; abundance: NA; d_gene: TRBD1; v_gene: TRBV30; CDR3nt: TGTGCCTGGAGTGTACGAGGGGACAGAGATGGCTACACCTTC; CDR3aa: CAWSVRGDRDGYTF
j_gene: TRBJ2-2; abundance: NA; d_gene: NA; v_gene: TRBV12-3/TRBV12-4; CDR3nt: TGTGCCAGCAGTTTTGGGGGCGGGGAGCTGTTTTTT; CDR3aa: CASSFGGGELFF
j_gene: TRBJ2-1; abundance: NA; d_gene: TRBD1; v_gene: TRBV29-1; CDR3nt: TGCAGCGCACTTCCCGGGACAGGGCATTACAATGAGCAGTTCTTC; CDR3aa: CSALPGTGHYNEQFF
j_gene: TRBJ1-5; abundance: NA; d_gene: NA; v_gene: TRBV3-1/TRBV3-2; CDR3nt: TGTGCCAGCAGCCAAGATGTGGGGCAGCCCCAGCATTTT; CDR3aa: CASSQDVGQPQHF
j_gene: TRBJ2-3; abundance: NA; d_gene: NA; v_gene: TRBV7-6; CDR3nt: TGTGCCAGCAGCTTAGACGGGGACTTCACAGATACGCAGTATTTT; CDR3aa: CASSLDGDFTDTQYF
j_gene: TRBJ1-2; abundance: NA; d_gene: NA; v_gene: TRBV6-1; CDR3nt: TGTGCCAGCAGTGAAATAGGCTCAGTTGGCTATGGCTACACCTTC; CDR3aa: CASSEIGSVGYGYTF
j_gene: TRBJ2-2; abundance: once; d_gene: TRBD2; v_gene: TRBV7-2; CDR3nt: TGTGCCAGCAGCTTAGAAGCGGGGGCCCATACCGGGGAGCTGTTTTTT; CDR3aa: CASSLEAGAHTGELFF
j_gene: TRBJ2-1; abundance: once; d_gene: NA; v_gene: TRBV28; CDR3nt: TGTGCCAGCAGACCGACAGGTTACAATGAGCAGTTCTTC; CDR3aa: CASRPTGYNEQFF
j_gene: TRBJ1-3; abundance: NA; d_gene: TRBD1; v_gene: TRBV6-5; CDR3nt: TGTGCCAGCAGGACAGGGGCATTCGCTGGAAACACCATATATTTT; CDR3aa: CASRTGAFAGNTIYF
j_gene: TRBJ1-2; abundance: NA; d_gene: TRBD1; v_gene: TRBV27; CDR3nt: TGTGCCAGCAGTTTATGGGGACAGGGGGTGGGGGGCTACACCTTC; CDR3aa: CASSLWGQGVGGYTF
j_gene: TRBJ1-6; abundance: NA; d_gene: NA; v_gene: TRBV30; CDR3nt: TGTGCCGGGGACACCTTTGATAATTCACCCCTCCACTTT; CDR3aa: CAGDTFDNSPLHF
j_gene: TRBJ1-3; abundance: NA; d_gene: NA; v_gene: TRBV7-2; CDR3nt: TGTGCCAGCAGCTTAGCACCAGGAGGCGGAAACACCATATATTTT; CDR3aa: CASSLAPGGGNTIYF
j_gene: TRBJ2-4; abundance: NA; d_gene: NA; v_gene: TRBV29-1; CDR3nt: TGCAGCCAACTAGGGAACAAGATCCAAAACATTCAGTACTTC; CDR3aa: CSQLGNKIQNIQYF
j_gene: TRBJ1-1; abundance: NA; d_gene: NA; v_gene: TRBV3-1/TRBV3-2; CDR3nt: TGTGCCAGCAGCCAAGTGGCAGTGAACACTGAAGCTTTCTTT; CDR3aa: CASSQVAVNTEAFF
j_gene: TRBJ2-3; abundance: NA; d_gene: TRBD1; v_gene: TRBV27; CDR3nt: TGTGCCAGCAGTTTAAACAGGGGGGCAACAGATACGCAGTATTTT; CDR3aa: CASSLNRGATDTQYF
j_gene: TRBJ1-2; abundance: once; d_gene: NA; v_gene: TRBV5-1; CDR3nt: TGCGCCAGCAGCTTTGGGACCGCCGCGGATGGCTACACCTTC; CDR3aa: CASSFGTAADGYTF
j_gene: TRBJ1-5; abundance: few; d_gene: TRBD1; v_gene: TRBV18; CDR3nt: TGTGCCAGCTCACCGGACAGGAGCAATCAGCCCCAGCATTTT; CDR3aa: CASSPDRSNQPQHF
j_gene: TRBJ2-7; abundance: NA; d_gene: NA; v_gene: TRBV29-1; CDR3nt: TGCAGCGTTGAAACAGGGCAGAGCTCCTACGAGCAGTACTTC; CDR3aa: CSVETGQSSYEQYF
j_gene: TRBJ1-6; abundance: NA; d_gene: NA; v_gene: TRBV19; CDR3nt: TGTGCCAGTAGTATAGCAAGTCCGTTCACCCTCCACTTT; CDR3aa: CASSIASPFTLHF
j_gene: TRBJ2-3; abundance: once; d_gene: TRBD1; v_gene: TRBV19; CDR3nt: TGTGCCAGTAGTGCGCAGGGGGGCACAGATACGCAGTATTTT; CDR3aa: CASSAQGGTDTQYF
j_gene: TRBJ1-5; abundance: once; d_gene: NA; v_gene: TRBV7-8; CDR3nt: TGTGCCAGCAGCCGAAACCGTGGGGCTCCGACACGCAATCAGCCCCAGCATTTT; CDR3aa: CASSRNRGAPTRNQPQHF
j_gene: TRBJ1-1; abundance: NA; d_gene: NA; v_gene: TRBV7-9; CDR3nt: TGTGCCAGCAGCTTGGGAACTTTTAGGACAGAGGGGGACACTGAAGCTTTCTTT; CDR3aa: CASSLGTFRTEGDTEAFF
j_gene: TRBJ2-5; abundance: NA; d_gene: TRBD2; v_gene: TRBV6-2/TRBV6-3; CDR3nt: TGTGCCAGCAGTTATGCGGGGGGCAGAGAGACCCAGTACTTC; CDR3aa: CASSYAGGRETQYF
j_gene: TRBJ1-3; abundance: NA; d_gene: NA; v_gene: TRBV7-9; CDR3nt: TGTGCCAGCAGCCCGGGACGGATCTCTGGAAACACCATATATTTT; CDR3aa: CASSPGRISGNTIYF
j_gene: TRBJ1-2; abundance: NA; d_gene: TRBD1; v_gene: TRBV5-6; CDR3nt: TGTGCCAGCAGCTTAGGGACAGGGGCCGGCTACACCTTC; CDR3aa: CASSLGTGAGYTF
j_gene: TRBJ1-2; abundance: NA; d_gene: NA; v_gene: TRBV19; CDR3nt: TGTGCCAGTAGTATAGTACGCGGGGGATCCTATGGCTACACCTTC; CDR3aa: CASSIVRGGSYGYTF
j_gene: TRBJ1-2; abundance: NA; d_gene: NA; v_gene: TRBV5-1; CDR3nt: TGCGCCAGCAGCTTGGTTGGGGTAGGGGACTATGGCTACACCTTC; CDR3aa: CASSLVGVGDYGYTF
j_gene: TRBJ2-6; abundance: once; d_gene: TRBD1; v_gene: TRBV19; CDR3nt: TGTGCCAGTACCCAGGGGGACAGTCCCCTCTCTGGGGCCAACGTCCTGACTTTC; CDR3aa: CASTQGDSPLSGANVLTF